This record looks at one TCR beta chain sequence and its context. Its target is unknown. This sample was taken from a study of identical twins. General study results and limits: The same donors were not followed; conclusions instead depended on cross-sectional statistical analysis. Clonotypes of the beta chain that were abundant in cord blood carried fewer insertions (memory repertoires showed none).

TCRdb re-analysed the 5' RACE reads in MiXCR, keeping a single row per CDR3 protein. Of roughly 250,000 distinct CDR3 sequences listed, approximately 7.8% are singletons. Trimming removed 7 bases from V and 0 bases from J, with 5 bases in between. Germline CDR1 and CDR2: KGHDR and SFDVKD. The CDR3 is 12 residues long. The same data also contributed to another study, on yellow fever vaccine responses in identical twins.

This chain uses TRBV24-1 with TRBJ1-1; no firm D call. The source material was CD8+ T cells sorted from blood. The receptor comes from a woman between 18 and 29 years old in good health. The CDR3 protein is CATRGMNTEAFF. The CDR3, as DNA: TGTGCCACCAGGGGAATGAACACTGAAGCTTTCTTT.